Shown below are 10 T cell receptor beta chains from a single sample sequenced in a study of quantifying T cell responses using KT2 cells. About the study: TCR alpha and beta constant-region primers primed reverse transcription of RNA.

A single-stranded UMI oligo with SP2 sequence was ligated to cDNA 3' ends. An equimolar mix of RC1.1 and RC1.2 primed the beta chain across TRBC1 and TRBC2. Using its own MiXCR run on the UMI-ligation and nested PCR reads, TCRdb lists one record per CDR3 protein. The sample lists fewer than 50,000 distinct CDR3 sequences, roughly 10% seen once, with 10% in the top ten. Sequencing used PBMCs spiked with cells of the T cell clone KT2. The receptors here all came from a human donor.

The rearrangement links TRBV5-1 to TRBJ2-3; TRBD2 is a possible D gene (5 bases). The V and J ends lost 0 bases and 4 bases respectively, with 9 bases between them. This CDR3 has 14 residues. CDR1 is SGHRS and CDR2 is YFSETQ in the germline V gene. The CDR3 loop is CASSLEAGADTQYF. CDR3 bases: TGCGCCAGCAGCTTGGAGGCGGGCGCAGATACGCAGTATTTT.

The genes are TRBV20-1 and TRBJ2-3, with D uncertain. Trimming stripped 0 bases from V and 15 bases from J, with 19 bases between. The length of the CDR3 is 13 residues. Germline-derived CDR1 and CDR2 are DFQATT and SNEGSKA (reference sequence). The CDR3 reads CSAREVRYPVPYF. The CDR3 region has the DNA TGCAGTGCTAGAGAAGTGCGGTACCCGGTACCTTATTTT.

This chain links TRBV14 with TRBJ2-7; 7 bases fit TRBD1. This CDR3 spans 12 amino acids. Germline values: CDR1 SGHDN, CDR2 FVKESK. V lost 2 bases and J lost 7; bases outside the gene matches: 2. Written as DNA, the CDR3 is TGTGCCAGCAGCCAAACAGGGGCTGAGCAGTACTTC. Residues: CASSQTGAEQYF. The variable domain in full, completed from reference TRBV14 and TRBJ2-7, reads EAGVTQFPSHSVIEKGQTVTLRCDPISGHDNLYWYRRVMGKEIKFLLHFVKESKQDESGMPNNRFLAERTGGTYSTLKVQPAELEDSGVYFCASSQTGAEQYFGPGTRLTVT.

This clonotype has only a few counts. The genes are TRBV20-1 and TRBJ1-4; 8 positions match TRBD1. J gave up 6 bases and V 6 bases, and 6 bases lay outside the gene matches. This CDR3 has 13 amino acids. Germline CDR1 and CDR2: DFQATT and SNEGSKA (reference sequence). CDR3 protein: CSARQGADEKLFF. The CDR3 DNA sequence: TGCAGTGCAAGGCAGGGGGCAGATGAAAAACTGTTTTTT.

The V and J genes are TRBV3-1 and TRBJ2-6, with TRBD1 identical over 9 bases. Losses at the gene ends were 1 base for V and 0 bases for J; bases not matched to a gene: 7. Germline V gives CDR1 LGHDT, CDR2 YNNKEL (reference sequence). The CDR3 runs 19 residues. This chain's CDR3 is CASSQGGQGRASGANVLTF. CDR3 sequence (DNA): TGTGCCAGCAGCCAAGGGGGACAGGGCCGTGCCTCTGGGGCCAACGTCCTGACTTTC.

The chain combines TRBV29-1 with TRBJ1-1; D not certain. Germline V gene lookup returns CDR1 SQVTM and CDR2 ANQGSEA. Deletions cut 4 bases from V and 7 bases from J, with 10 bases between. The length of the CDR3 is 11 residues. CDR3 DNA sequence: TGCAGCGTTGCCTACCGAGATGAAGCTTTCTTT. It specifies CSVAYRDEAFF. Full variable domain (outside the CDR3, taken from reference TRBV29-1 and TRBJ1-1): SAVISQKPSRDICQRGTSLTIQCQVDSQVTMMFWYRQQPGQSLTLIATANQGSEATYESGFVIDKFPISRPNLTFSTLTVSNMSPEDSSIYLCSVAYRDEAFFGQGTRLTVV.

A few counts support this clonotype. V and J are TRBV4-2 and TRBJ2-6, with no clear D. This CDR3 region has 16 residues. V lost 3 bases to trimming and J lost 0 bases, with 9 bases between them. Per germline, CDR1 LGHNA and CDR2 YNFKEQ. The CDR3 DNA reads TGTGCCAGCAGCCAGACCCTGTCCTCTGGGGCCAACGTCCTGACTTTC. It translates to CASSQTLSSGANVLTF.

About this clonotype itself: With a much larger clone just one base away, this may be a read error. The chain joins TRBV29-1 to TRBJ2-6; either TRBD1 or TRBD2 may supply D (5 bases each). This CDR3 contains 19 residues. Trimming removed 5 bases at V and 0 bases at J, with 23 bases between. Germline CDR1 reads SQVTM; CDR2 reads ANQGSEA. CDR3 protein: CSVFISKGRIPSGANVLTF. The CDR3 DNA sequence: TGCAGCGTTTTCATTTCAAAGGGACGGATCCCCTCTGGGGCCAACGTCCTGACTTTC.

This clonotype was detected only a few times. This chain links TRBV30 with TRBJ2-1, with D hard to call. Trimming removed 2 bases from V and 7 bases from J, with 12 bases in between. Germline V gene data show CDR1 as GTSNPN and CDR2 as SVGIG (reference sequence). CDR3 size: 13 residues. The CDR3 is CAWSRVKFNEQFF. The CDR3 coding sequence is TGTGCCTGGAGTAGAGTGAAATTTAATGAGCAGTTCTTC.

V usage is TRBV2 and J usage is TRBJ2-1; D gene ambiguous. This CDR3 is 13 amino acids long. CDR1 and CDR2 (germline): SNHLY, FYNNEI. Trimming cost V 6 bases and J 6 bases, with 12 bases left between them. CDR3 sequence (DNA): TGTGCCAGCAGAACAGAGAATGTCAATGAGCAGTTCTTC. Translation: CASRTENVNEQFF.